This T cell receptor (beta chain) came from a study of OX40 agonist ivuxolimab in advanced cancers. General study results and limits: CD8+ T cells showed, on average, more clonal expansion than CD4+ cells. Clonal expansion was among the lowest in partial responders at 0.1-3.0 mg/kg, especially CD8+. By week 6 at 0.1 to 3.0 mg/kg, blood CD4+ and CD8+ T cells had expanded clonally.

The germline V gene encodes CDR1 MNHNY and CDR2 SVGAGI (reference sequence). CDR3 length: 15 residues. Deletions cut 7 bases from V and 3 bases from J, with 15 bases between. Here immunoSEQ multiplex PCR was the method, and the copy in TCRdb shows in-frame clones only, minus some. The data hold tens of thousands of clones, with about 81% observed a single time. To note about this clone: Antigen unknown.

This chain uses TRBV6-6 with TRBJ1-4; no definite D call. The clonotype was recovered from an adult with an advanced solid tumor such as melanoma, head and neck, liver or kidney cancer. The material was CD4+ or CD8+ T cells sorted from blood, obtained in a trial of the OX40 agonist ivuxolimab. The CDR3: CASTIGKRPNEKLFF. CDR3 DNA: TGTGCCAGCACCATAGGGAAACGGCCTAATGAAAAACTGTTTTTT.